These 17 T cell receptor beta chains came from one sample sequenced in a study of tumor and adjacent non-tumor tissue in lung cancer. TCRbeta libraries were built with three rounds of nested PCR, modified from ARM-PCR. One entry per CDR3 protein, called by TCRdb with MiXCR from the multiplex PCR reads. The table shows about 76,000 distinct CDR3 sequences, with more than 80% occurring only once. No cell sorting was done before RNA was extracted from the tissue. This non-tumor lung sample came from over 3 cm beyond the tumor edge. Material for sequencing was distant non-tumor lung tissue. The receptors were sampled from a man aged 55 to 70 with non-small cell lung cancer.

This clonotype was observed many times. The CDR3 bases are TGTGCCAGCAGACGCCTTTGGGGCCTGGAGTCAGATACGCAGTATTTT. Residues: CASRRLWGLESDTQYF. The V gene is TRBV12-3 or TRBV12-4, the J gene TRBJ2-3, with D perhaps TRBD1 (5 bases). V was clipped by 6 bases and J by 4 bases, with 20 bases between them. This CDR3 region has 16 residues.

This clonotype is a singleton in its sample. One junction end disagrees with the germline gene, perhaps due to a read error. The chain employs TRBV11-3 and TRBJ2-2, with a tentative D call TRBD2 (5 bases). Germline V lookup: CDR1 SGHNT, CDR2 YENEEA. The CDR3 totals 18 residues. The chain's CDR3 is CARSSRGARRYRAGELFF. CDR3 DNA sequence: TGTGCCAGAAGCTCCCGGGGAGCGCGAAGATACAGAGCCGGGGAGCTGTTTTTT.

A word on this clonotype: The final CDR3 position lacks the conserved phenylalanine or tryptophan, pointing to a likely read error. This chain links TRBV6-1 with TRBJ1-1; TRBD1 agrees at 8 bases. The CDR3 loop spans 14 amino acids. Germline V gene data show CDR1 as MNHNS and CDR2 as SASEGT. CDR3 region: CVSSEDRGDTEAFN. The CDR3, as DNA: TGCGTCAGCAGTGAAGACAGGGGCGACACTGAAGCTTTCAAT.

Concerning this clonotype itself: One end of the junction does not line up with germline, which may come from a read error. V and J are TRBV11-3 and TRBJ2-5; 7 nucleotides agree with TRBD2. The CDR3 sequence is 17 residues long. Per the germline V gene, CDR1 is SGHNT and CDR2 is YENEEA. As DNA, the CDR3 is TGTGCCAGCAACTTAGAGTCCAACGGGGGGTCCCAAGAGACCCAGTACTTC. Its protein product is CASNLESNGGSQETQYF.

To note about this clonotype: The CDR3 ends on some other residue instead of the conserved phenylalanine or tryptophan, so this is likely a read error. The chain employs TRBV4-2 and TRBJ2-3, with 9 bases aligning to TRBD2. Germline CDR1 LGHNA, CDR2 YNFKEQ. J gave up 4 bases and V 4 bases, and 6 bases lay outside the gene matches. There are 15 residues in the CDR3. As DNA, the CDR3 is TGTGCCAGCAGCCCGACTAGCGGTATGGCAGATACGCAGTATATT. As protein: CASSPTSGMADTQYI.

J is TRBJ2-5 and V is TRBV2; maybe TRBD1 (5 bases). Trimming removed 7 bases from V and 4 bases from J, with 16 bases in between. Germline loops: CDR1 SNHLY, CDR2 FYNNEI. The CDR3 covers 14 residues. The CDR3 loop is CASKTAWGRETQYF. Written as DNA, the CDR3 is TGTGCCAGCAAGACCGCCTGGGGCCGAGAGACCCAGTACTTC.

About this clonotype: The junction departs from germline at one end; a sequencing error may be responsible. V is TRBV20-1 and J is TRBJ2-4; perhaps TRBD1 as D (5 bases). Germline V gene sequence: CDR1 DFQATT, CDR2 SNEGSKA (reference sequence). CDR3 length equals 19 residues. The CDR3 DNA reads TGCAGTGTTAGAGCCGTCGACCGGACCCTACAGGTGGCCAAAAACATTCAGTATTTC. It encodes CSVRAVDRTLQVAKNIQYF.

The chain joins TRBV10-2 to TRBJ2-2; D is possibly TRBD1 (5 bases). The V gene lost 7 bases and the J gene lost 4 bases, with 13 bases spanning the gap. Per germline, CDR1 WSHSY and CDR2 SAAADI. This CDR3 has 14 residues. DNA for the CDR3: TGCGCCAGCAAGCCAGGGTCGGCCACCGGGGAGCTGTTTTTT. It yields the protein CASKPGSATGELFF.

CDR3 sequence (DNA): TGTGCCAGCAGCTTTGACCGACAGGTGGGTGGAAACACCATATATTTT. Its protein product is CASSFDRQVGGNTIYF. V and J are TRBV5-8 and TRBJ1-3, with D possibly matching TRBD1 (6 bases). The CDR3 contains 16 residues. CDR1 is SGHTS, CDR2 YDEGEE, per germline. Trimming took 2 bases from V and 3 from J, leaving 15 bases between them.

The chain has TRBV12-3 or TRBV12-4 and TRBJ1-6, with D tentatively TRBD1 (5 bases). V gave up 10 bases and J gave up 6 bases, with 13 bases separating them. There are 13 residues in the CDR3. This chain's CDR3 is CANRLGANSPLHF. CDR3 coding DNA: TGTGCCAACAGACTAGGGGCTAATTCACCCCTCCACTTT.

On this clonotype itself: A junction end diverges from the germline sequence, so it may reflect a read error. The chain is built from TRBV11-3 and TRBJ2-2, with 9 bases lining up with TRBD2. Germline V CDR1 and CDR2: SGHNT, YENEEA. CDR3 length equals 17 residues. This chain's CDR3 is CASSSRGAGGYGAGELF. The CDR3 DNA reads as TGTGCCAGCAGCTCCCGGGGAGCGGGAGGATACGGAGCCGGGGAGCTGTTT.

As regards this clonotype: One junction end disagrees with the germline gene, perhaps due to a read error. This chain connects TRBV28 to TRBJ2-3, with 13 bases identical to TRBD2. This CDR3 is built from 18 residues. The germline V gene encodes CDR1 MDHEN and CDR2 SYDVKM. The CDR3 spells CVSSGKDRLAGGRDTQYF. In nucleotides, the CDR3 is TGTGTCAGCAGTGGAAAAGACCGACTAGCGGGAGGCAGAGATACGCAGTATTTT. Drawing the rest from reference TRBV28 and TRBJ2-3, the complete variable domain is DVKVTQSSRYLVKRTGEKVFLECVQDMDHENMFWYRQDPGLGLRLIYFSYDVKMKEKGDIPEGYSVSREKKERFSLILESASTNQTSMYLCVSSGKDRLAGGRDTQYFGPGTRLTVL.

As concerns this clonotype: The junction differs from germline at one of its ends, possibly a read error. This chain joins TRBV11-3 and TRBJ2-7; D is possibly TRBD1 (6 bases). Germline CDR1 and CDR2: SGHNT and YENEEA. The CDR3 runs to 15 residues. Written as DNA, the CDR3 is TGTGGCAGCAGCCAGGGGCCGGGATCGGTGATCGAGCAGTACTTC. This encodes CGSSQGPGSVIEQYF.

This chain links TRBV11-3 with TRBJ2-7, with D perhaps being TRBD1 or TRBD2 (6 bases each). CDR1 is SGHNT, CDR2 YENEEA, per germline. V was pared by 1 base and J by 4 bases, with 17 bases between. The CDR3 loop spans 16 amino acids. CDR3 coding DNA: TGTGCCAGCAGCTTAGCCCTAGGGGGGCCCACGTACGAGCAGTACTTC. This sequence encodes CASSLALGGPTYEQYF.

In the case of this clonotype: The junction does not match germline at one end; this may be a read error. This chain connects TRBV6-5 to TRBJ2-7, with 9 bases lining up with TRBD2. In germline, CDR1 is MNHEY, CDR2 SVGAGI. The CDR3 spans 15 residues. CDR3 DNA sequence: TGTGCCAGCAATTACCATTCGACTAGCGGCTACAAGCAGTACTTC. Protein product: CASNYHSTSGYKQYF.

A word on this clonotype: Germline and junction disagree at one end, which may indicate a read error. This chain's CDR3 is CVSSEETGTHSTDTQYF. Written as DNA, the CDR3 is TGCGTCAGCAGTGAGGAGACCGGGACCCACAGTACAGATACGCAGTATTTT. J is TRBJ2-3 and V is TRBV10-1; D assignment may be TRBD1 or TRBD2 (5 bases each). This CDR3 region has 17 residues. Looked up from germline, CDR1 is WNHNN and CDR2 is SYGVQD (reference sequence).

A few counts support this clonotype. Since a much larger clone is just one base distant, this may be a read error. This chain uses TRBV12-3 or TRBV12-4 with TRBJ2-1, with D perhaps TRBD2 (5 bases). Between the trimmed V and J ends, which lost 7 bases and 0 bases, there was a span of 22 bases. This CDR3 is 18 amino acids long. The CDR3: CASTTRMGRTSSYNEQFF. CDR3 DNA: TGTGCCAGCACCACTAGGATGGGGAGAACTAGCTCCTACAATGAGCAGTTCTTC.